The T cell receptor beta chain under discussion was sequenced for a study of breast tumors, draining lymph nodes, adjacent tissues. TCRdb reprocessed the multiplex PCR reads with MiXCR, giving one entry per CDR3 protein. The sample contains approximately 52,000 distinct CDR3 sequences, roughly 41% of which appear only once. This clonotype was observed at least ten times. Antigen: not known. CDR1 is KGHSH, CDR2 LQKENI, per germline. Trimming removed 0 bases from V and 7 bases from J, with 16 bases in between. This CDR3 spans 16 amino acids. Findings of the study overall: That most tumor T cells come from lymph nodes remained unproven. Tumor TCR diversity was below lymph nodes but above nontumor tissue. Tumor and nontumor repertoires were significantly more similar in luminal-like than in basal-like breast cancer.

This TCR was recovered from a female donor with breast cancer. Some clones in this sample may be carry-over from other donors' samples. The J gene is TRBJ1-3, the V gene TRBV18; TRBD1 might be the D (6 bases). Sequenced: breast tumor tissue. DNA for the CDR3: TGTGCCAGCTCACCACCGCTGGGGGCATATCGTAACACCATATATTTT. Its translation is CASSPPLGAYRNTIYF.